This T cell receptor (beta chain) was found in a study of graft-versus-host responses after intestinal transplantation. About the research overall: Transplants given to recipients were multivisceral, liver-intestinal, or isolated intestinal. The study gave all recipients anti-thymocyte globulin induction, then tacrolimus and steroids for about 3 years.

Study conclusions and caveats: Early post-transplant HvG declines showed an association with peak circulating GvH clone levels. GvH clones occurred in recipient marrow; some first appeared in ileum or blood.

CDR1 is SGHDT and CDR2 is YYEEEE in the germline V gene. V gave up 5 bases and J gave up 1 base; unmatched junction bases: 2. There are 13 residues in the CDR3. There are a few counts of this clone. Its antigen is not known. The assay was immunoSEQ multiplex PCR, and TCRdb's table has in-frame clones only and misses some. The data contain tens of thousands of clones, about 89% of them singletons. V and J are TRBV5-6 and TRBJ1-1; 7 bases line up with TRBD1. This sample comprised unstimulated CD8+ T cells sorted from spleen or lymph node cells, obtained before intestinal transplant. This TCR came from a human donor who received an intestinal transplant. CDR3 DNA sequence: TGTGCCAGCAGACGACAGGGGAACACTGAAGCTTTCTTT. Translated, it gives CASRRQGNTEAFF.